Given below is one TCR beta chain in context. Three nested ARM-PCR rounds with V-beta and C-beta primers built TCRB libraries. TCRdb re-called the multiplex PCR reads through MiXCR, storing one row per CDR3 protein. The data hold some 8,000 distinct CDR3 sequences, with about 76% observed a single time. The germline V and J ends were trimmed by 9 bases and 7 bases, with 13 bases remaining between them. Germline lookup yields CDR1 MNHNS and CDR2 SASEGT. This CDR3 contains 13 residues. This record comes from a study of tumor-infiltrating lymphocytes in glioblastoma multiforme. Sequencing was performed on brain tumor tissue. The J gene is TRBJ1-6, the V gene TRBV6-1; D is ambiguous. The receptor was isolated from a male donor with glioblastoma. The CDR3 bases are TGTGCCAGTTCCGAACCGGGAAATTCACCCCTCCACTTT. Its translation is CASSEPGNSPLHF.